The clone carrying this TCR beta chain was observed at least ten times. Its antigen remains unknown. Germline values: CDR1 LGHDT, CDR2 YNNKEL (reference sequence). The CDR3 has 14 amino acids. Trimming stripped 4 bases from V and 4 bases from J, with 11 bases between. This sample is drawn from a study of T cells in Graves' hyperthyroidism and ophthalmopathy. General study results and limits: The blood repertoire included most of the expanded thyroid clonotypes above 0.001.

Newly diagnosed hyperthyroidism patients aged 18 to 65 years had disease lasting under 2 months. The CDR3 regions of TCR beta were amplified from RNA transcripts. HTBI primers were the set used in a first-round RT-PCR of the TCR CDR3. Via MiXCR, TCRdb re-called the multiplex PCR reads, giving one row per CDR3 protein. The sample has some 770,000 distinct CDR3 sequences, roughly 15% seen once. Sequencing was carried out using blood. This sequence originates from a man younger than 30 with Graves' hyperthyroidism. The V gene is TRBV3-1, the J gene TRBJ2-1, with D perhaps matching TRBD2 (6 bases). The CDR3 bases are TGTGCCAGCAGCCGTAGCGGAGAATACAATGAGCAGTTCTTC. It yields the protein CASSRSGEYNEQFF.